The rows below give T cell receptor beta chains drawn from one sample of a study of PD-1 blockade in classical Hodgkin lymphoma. Sequenced by immunoSEQ multiplex PCR; TCRdb stores in-frame clones only, minus some. Found here are 6,000 to 7,500 clones, roughly three quarters of them singletons; the top ten hold approximately 46%. The material sequenced was peripheral blood mononuclear cells (PBMCs), taken before the fourth cycle of nivolumab. Receptors originate from a human donor with classical Hodgkin lymphoma. The CDR3 runs from the conserved cysteine through the conserved F or W. Each record gives: D gene, J gene, clone size, V gene, CDR3 DNA, CDR3 protein. A D gene is named only where the DNA matches it firmly. Size values are once, few and many counts, or a class for expanded clones, and some rows have none.

D: -
J: TRBJ2-5
size: -
V: TRBV7-9
DNA: TGTGCCAGCAGCTTAAAGACCCAGTACTTC
CDR3: CASSLKTQYF

D: TRBD1
J: TRBJ2-1
size: few
V: TRBV15
DNA: TGTGCCACCAGCATGGCAGGGGGAAACAATGAGCAGTTCTTC
CDR3: CATSMAGGNNEQFF

D: TRBD2
J: TRBJ2-1
size: -
V: TRBV11-3
DNA: TGTGCCAGCAGCTCTTCCCTAGCGGGGTACAATGAGCAGTTCTTC
CDR3: CASSSSLAGYNEQFF

D: -
J: TRBJ2-1
size: few
V: TRBV7-3
DNA: TGTGCCAGCAGTCCCTCCCTGGGGCTTAATGAGCAGTTCTTC
CDR3: CASSPSLGLNEQFF

D: TRBD1
J: TRBJ2-4
size: -
V: TRBV9
DNA: TGTGCCAGCAGCGAACTGACAGGGGTATTAGCCAAAAACATTCAGTACTTC
CDR3: CASSELTGVLAKNIQYF

D: TRBD1
J: TRBJ1-4
size: -
V: TRBV28
DNA: TGTGCCAGCAGTTTATATGGACAGGGGAATGAAAAACTGTTTTTT
CDR3: CASSLYGQGNEKLFF

D: -
J: TRBJ2-3
size: few
V: TRBV9
DNA: TGTGCCAGCAGCGCCTTCGGTGACAGCCCTAGCACAGATACGCAGTATTTT
CDR3: CASSAFGDSPSTDTQYF

D: TRBD1
J: TRBJ2-1
size: few
V: TRBV5-1
DNA: TGCGCCAGCAACCTCCGGGACAGGGGCTACAATGAGCAGTTCTTC
CDR3: CASNLRDRGYNEQFF

D: -
J: TRBJ1-1
size: -
V: TRBV4-1
DNA: TGCGCCAGCAGCCAAGTAGGGGGGCTCGGCACTGAAGCTTTCTTT
CDR3: CASSQVGGLGTEAFF

D: -
J: TRBJ1-4
size: -
V: TRBV29-1
DNA: TGCAGCGCCGCGGGGGGAACTAATGAAAAACTGTTTTTT
CDR3: CSAAGGTNEKLFF

D: -
J: TRBJ2-2
size: -
V: TRBV28
DNA: TGTGCCAGCAGATGGAACCCGAACACCGGGGAGCTGTTTTTT
CDR3: CASRWNPNTGELFF